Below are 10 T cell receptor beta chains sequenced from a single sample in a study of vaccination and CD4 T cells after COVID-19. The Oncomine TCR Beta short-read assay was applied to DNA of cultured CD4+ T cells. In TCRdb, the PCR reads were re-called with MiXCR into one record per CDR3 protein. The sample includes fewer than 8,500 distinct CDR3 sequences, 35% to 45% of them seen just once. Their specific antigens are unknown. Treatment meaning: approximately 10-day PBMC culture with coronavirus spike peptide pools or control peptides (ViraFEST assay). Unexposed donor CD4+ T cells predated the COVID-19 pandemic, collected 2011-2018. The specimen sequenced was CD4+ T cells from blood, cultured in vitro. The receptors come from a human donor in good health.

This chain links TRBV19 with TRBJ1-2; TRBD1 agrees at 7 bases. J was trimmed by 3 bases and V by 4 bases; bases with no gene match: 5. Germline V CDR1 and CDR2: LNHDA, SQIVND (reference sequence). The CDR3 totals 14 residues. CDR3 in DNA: TGTGCCAGTAGTAAACGGGACAGATACTATGGCTACACCTTC. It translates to CASSKRDRYYGYTF.

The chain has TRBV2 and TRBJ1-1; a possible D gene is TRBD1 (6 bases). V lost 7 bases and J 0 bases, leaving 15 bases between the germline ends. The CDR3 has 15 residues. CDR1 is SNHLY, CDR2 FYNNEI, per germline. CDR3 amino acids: CASTPGQIMNTEAFF. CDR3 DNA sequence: TGTGCCAGCACCCCCGGACAGATCATGAACACTGAAGCTTTCTTT.

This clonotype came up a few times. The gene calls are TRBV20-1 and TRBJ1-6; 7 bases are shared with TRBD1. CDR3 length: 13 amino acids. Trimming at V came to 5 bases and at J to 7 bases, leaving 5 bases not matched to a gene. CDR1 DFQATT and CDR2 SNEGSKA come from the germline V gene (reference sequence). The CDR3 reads CSAAGTENSPLHF. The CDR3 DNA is TGCAGTGCTGCCGGGACAGAGAATTCACCCCTCCACTTT.

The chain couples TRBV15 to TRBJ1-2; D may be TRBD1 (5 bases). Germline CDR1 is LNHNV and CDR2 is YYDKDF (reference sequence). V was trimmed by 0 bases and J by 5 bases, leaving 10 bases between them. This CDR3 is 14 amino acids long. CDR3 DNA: TGTGCCACCAGCAGAGAAGGGGCAGGATATGGCTACACCTTC. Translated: CATSREGAGYGYTF. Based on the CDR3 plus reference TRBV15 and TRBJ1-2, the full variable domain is DAMVIQNPRYQVTQFGKPVTLSCSQTLNHNVMYWYQQKSSQAPKLLFHYYDKDFNNEADTPDNFQSRRPNTSFCFLDIRSPGLGDTAMYLCATSREGAGYGYTFGSGTRLTVV.

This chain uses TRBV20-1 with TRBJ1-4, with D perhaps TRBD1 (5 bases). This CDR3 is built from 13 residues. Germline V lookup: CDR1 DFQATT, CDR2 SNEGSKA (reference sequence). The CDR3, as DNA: TGCAGCGGCCGGGACGGTCGCAATGAAAAACTGTTTTTT. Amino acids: CSGRDGRNEKLFF.

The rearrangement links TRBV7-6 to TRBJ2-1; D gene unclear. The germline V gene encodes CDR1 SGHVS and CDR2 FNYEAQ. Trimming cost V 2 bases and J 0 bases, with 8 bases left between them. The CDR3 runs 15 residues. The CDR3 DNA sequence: TGTGCCAGCAGCTTACCAGAAAGCTCCTACAATGAGCAGTTCTTC. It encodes CASSLPESSYNEQFF.

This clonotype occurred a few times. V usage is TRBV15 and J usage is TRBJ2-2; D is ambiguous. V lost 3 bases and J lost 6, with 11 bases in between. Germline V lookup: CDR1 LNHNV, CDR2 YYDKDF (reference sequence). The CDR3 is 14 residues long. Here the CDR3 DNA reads TGTGCCACCAGCAGTCCCCTCGAGGCCGGGGAGCTGTTTTTT. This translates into CATSSPLEAGELFF. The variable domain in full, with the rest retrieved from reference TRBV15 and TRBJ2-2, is DAMVIQNPRYQVTQFGKPVTLSCSQTLNHNVMYWYQQKSSQAPKLLFHYYDKDFNNEADTPDNFQSRRPNTSFCFLDIRSPGLGDTAMYLCATSSPLEAGELFFGEGSRLTVL.

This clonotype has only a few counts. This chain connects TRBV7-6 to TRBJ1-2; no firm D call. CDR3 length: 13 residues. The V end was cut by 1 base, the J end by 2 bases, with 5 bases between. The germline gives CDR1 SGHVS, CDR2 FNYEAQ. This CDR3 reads CASSLDQNYGYTF. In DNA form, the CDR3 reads TGTGCCAGCAGCTTAGATCAGAACTATGGCTACACCTTC. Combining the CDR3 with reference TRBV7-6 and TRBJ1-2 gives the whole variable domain GAGVSQSPRYKVTKRGQDVALRCDPISGHVSLYWYRQALGQGPEFLTYFNYEAQQDKSGLPNDRFSAERPEGSISTLTIQRTEQRDSAMYRCASSLDQNYGYTFGSGTRLTVV.

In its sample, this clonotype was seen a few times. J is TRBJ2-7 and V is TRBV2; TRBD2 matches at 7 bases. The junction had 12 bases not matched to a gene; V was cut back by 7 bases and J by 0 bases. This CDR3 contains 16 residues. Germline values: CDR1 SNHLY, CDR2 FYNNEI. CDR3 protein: CASMDPGGISSYEQYF. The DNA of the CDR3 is TGTGCCAGCATGGACCCCGGGGGGATAAGCTCCTACGAGCAGTACTTC.

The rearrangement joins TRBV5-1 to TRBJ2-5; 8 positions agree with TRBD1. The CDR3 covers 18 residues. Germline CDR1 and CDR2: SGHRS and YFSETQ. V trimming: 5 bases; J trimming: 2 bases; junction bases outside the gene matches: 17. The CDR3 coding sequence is TGCGCCAGCAGGTCGATTGGGACACGGACAGGGCCACAAGAGACCCAGTACTTC. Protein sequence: CASRSIGTRTGPQETQYF.